Ten or more counts support the clone carrying this T cell receptor beta chain. Its target is not known. TCRdb passed the 5' RACE reads through MiXCR, listing each CDR3 protein once. The sample consists of approximately 30,000 distinct CDR3 sequences, 15% of them appearing once. This specimen belongs to a study of neurological immune-mediated disorders. CDR1 and CDR2 from the germline V gene are SGHTA and FQGNSA. The CDR3 has 15 amino acids. The V gene end was trimmed by 5 bases and the J gene end by 3 bases; junction bases not matched to a gene: 6. Study-level findings and limits: Falling below healthy controls, multiple sclerosis showed the least TCR clonal expansion, while HTLV-1-associated myelopathy showed the most.

Sequenced input: PBMCs. The chain joins TRBV7-2 to TRBJ1-3; 8 nucleotides line up with TRBD1. This TCR was sampled from a man between 70 and 80 years old in good health. CDR3 region: CASSPQGAGGNTIYF. The CDR3 coding sequence is TGTGCCAGCAGCCCCCAGGGGGCTGGTGGAAACACCATATATTTT.